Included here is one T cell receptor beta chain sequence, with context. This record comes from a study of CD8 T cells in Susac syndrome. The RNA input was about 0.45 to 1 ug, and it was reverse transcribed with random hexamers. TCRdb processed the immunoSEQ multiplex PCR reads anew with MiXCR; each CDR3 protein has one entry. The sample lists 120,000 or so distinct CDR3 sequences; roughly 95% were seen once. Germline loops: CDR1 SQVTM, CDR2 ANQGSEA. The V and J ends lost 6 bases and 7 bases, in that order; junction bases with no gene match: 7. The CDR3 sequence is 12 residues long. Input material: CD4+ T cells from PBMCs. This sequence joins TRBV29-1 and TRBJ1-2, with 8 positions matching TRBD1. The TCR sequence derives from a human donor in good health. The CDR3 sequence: CSVKTGASGYTF. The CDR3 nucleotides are TGCAGCGTAAAGACAGGGGCGAGTGGCTACACCTTC. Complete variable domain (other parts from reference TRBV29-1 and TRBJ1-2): SAVISQKPSRDICQRGTSLTIQCQVDSQVTMMFWYRQQPGQSLTLIATANQGSEATYESGFVIDKFPISRPNLTFSTLTVSNMSPEDSSIYLCSVKTGASGYTFGSGTRLTVV.